Below are 17 T cell receptor beta chains sequenced from a single sample in a study of blood T cell repertoires in COVID-19. Sequenced by immunoSEQ multiplex PCR; TCRdb stores in-frame clones only, minus some. Among under 250,000 clones listed, 65% to 90% were seen once. What was sequenced was PBMCs or T cells enriched from blood (not recorded which). The receptor set was obtained from a woman between 45 and 60 years old with acute COVID-19.

The chain joins TRBV21-1 to TRBJ1-3. TRBV21-1 is an annotated pseudogene. The length of the CDR3 is 16 residues. CDR3 in DNA: TGTGCCAGCAGCCCTGGGGGAGGGCGGTGGGGAAACACCATATATTTT. It encodes CASSPGGGRWGNTIYF.

The chain combines TRBV12-3 or TRBV12-4 with TRBJ1-2; D unclear. The CDR3 is 13 residues long. Trimming cost V 4 bases and J 0 bases, with 6 bases left between them. CDR3 sequence reads: CASSSQTNYGYTF. The CDR3 nucleotides are TGTGCCAGCAGTTCCCAGACTAACTATGGCTACACCTTC.

The chain is built from TRBV7-6 and TRBJ1-4; 7 positions agree with TRBD1. Germline CDR1 and CDR2: SGHVS and FNYEAQ. J lost 7 bases, V lost 5 bases, and 10 bases had no gene match. CDR3 size: 15 residues. The CDR3 region is CASSPATGMGEKLFF. The CDR3 nucleotides are TGTGCCAGCAGCCCCGCGACAGGGATGGGTGAAAAACTGTTTTTT.

V and J are TRBV13 and TRBJ2-7; tentative D call: TRBD1 (5 bases). Germline V gene sequence: CDR1 PRHDT, CDR2 FYEKMQ (reference sequence). The CDR3 is 14 residues long. The germline V and J ends were trimmed by 1 base and 2 bases, with 9 bases remaining between them. The CDR3 region is CASSLDDSTYEQYF. In DNA, the CDR3 is TGTGCCAGCAGCTTAGATGACAGTACCTACGAGCAGTACTTC.

The CDR3: CASRDGTATDTQYF. CDR3 DNA sequence: TGTGCCAGCAGGGACGGGACAGCCACAGATACGCAGTATTTT. This rearrangement joins TRBV2 to TRBJ2-3, with 7 bases lining up with TRBD1. This CDR3 has 14 amino acids. The V gene's germline CDR1 is SNHLY and CDR2 FYNNEI. J was trimmed by 2 bases and V by 6 bases; bases with no gene match: 5.

The J gene is TRBJ2-4, the V gene TRBV9, with TRBD1 identical over 7 bases. The ends lost 2 bases at V and 1 base at J; junction bases unmatched: 3. Germline-derived CDR1 and CDR2 are SGDLS and YYNGEE. The CDR3 totals 15 residues. CDR3 DNA: TGTGCCAGCAGCGTTTCGACAGGGGCCAAAAACATTCAGTACTTC. Amino acid sequence: CASSVSTGAKNIQYF.

The chain joins TRBV11-3 to TRBJ2-1, with TRBD1 identical over 9 bases. The CDR3 is made up of 16 amino acids. Germline assignment: CDR1 SGHNT and CDR2 YENEEA. With 4 bases clipped from V and 0 bases from J, the junction kept 4 bases outside the gene matches. Written as DNA, the CDR3 is TGTGCCAGCAGCTCAGGGACAGGGAGCTCCTACAATGAGCAGTTCTTC. Translated, it gives CASSSGTGSSYNEQFF.

V and J are TRBV7-9 and TRBJ1-6; D is possibly TRBD1 (5 bases). The CDR3 consists of 14 residues. Germline V gives CDR1 SEHNR, CDR2 FQNEAQ (reference sequence). The V gene lost 5 bases and the J gene lost 6 bases, with 11 bases spanning the gap. The CDR3, as DNA: TGTGCCAGCAGCGGGGGGACCGTTAATTCACCCCTCCACTTT. Translated, it gives CASSGGTVNSPLHF.

As DNA, the CDR3 is TGTGCCAGCAGTGAAGCAGTGGGGAGAGAAAAACTGTTTTTT. As protein: CASSEAVGREKLFF. The chain has TRBV6-1 and TRBJ1-4; no reliable D call. V gave up 0 bases and J gave up 8 bases, with 10 bases separating them. The CDR3 consists of 14 residues. Looked up from germline, CDR1 is MNHNS and CDR2 is SASEGT.

This chain connects TRBV18 to TRBJ2-3; D perhaps matches TRBD2 (6 bases). V lost 1 base and J 4 bases, leaving 9 bases between the germline ends. This CDR3 spans 14 amino acids. Germline-derived CDR1 and CDR2 are KGHSH and LQKENI. The DNA for the CDR3 is TGTGCCAGCTCACCACTGGAGGGCGCAGATACGCAGTATTTT. Its protein product is CASSPLEGADTQYF.

The CDR3 DNA reads as TGTGCCATCAGTGGGGACAGGGGGCCTGGGGCCAACGTCCTGACTTTC. Its protein product is CAISGDRGPGANVLTF. V is TRBV10-3 and J is TRBJ2-6, with TRBD1 identical over 12 bases. J lost 2 bases, V lost 4 bases, and 0 bases had no gene match. Looked up from germline, CDR1 is ENHRY and CDR2 is SYGVKD. CDR3 length: 16 residues.

The CDR3 coding sequence is TGTGCCAGCAGCCAGACAGGGTTTGGGGCTGCGTTATATGGCTACACCTTC. It encodes CASSQTGFGAALYGYTF. The V call is TRBV3-1 (or the pseudogene TRBV3-2), the J call TRBJ1-2, with TRBD1 identical over 7 bases. The CDR3 runs to 17 residues. The V gene's germline CDR1 is LGHDT and CDR2 YNNKEL (reference sequence). V was pared by 3 bases and J by 5 bases, with 15 bases of the junction left unmatched.

J is TRBJ2-2 and V is TRBV9, with 10 bases lining up with TRBD2. The CDR3 has 18 residues. The junction had 15 bases not matched to a gene; V was cut back by 3 bases and J by 7 bases. Germline CDR1 reads SGDLS; CDR2 reads YYNGEE. CDR3 loop: CASSAGLASRKSGGELFF. CDR3 DNA: TGTGCCAGCAGCGCGGGACTAGCGAGTAGAAAAAGTGGCGGGGAGCTGTTTTTT.

The chain has TRBV7-2 and TRBJ1-1; 11 nucleotides agree with TRBD1. Losses at the gene ends were 1 base for V and 4 bases for J; bases not matched to a gene: 8. The V gene's germline CDR1 is SGHTA and CDR2 FQGNSA. The CDR3 totals 17 residues. The CDR3 nucleotides read TGTGCCAGCAGCTTAGTGGGGACAGGGGGAATTGTCACTGAAGCTTTCTTT. Amino acid sequence: CASSLVGTGGIVTEAFF.

This clone occurred once. The genes are TRBV6-2 or TRBV6-3 and TRBJ2-2, with D perhaps TRBD2 (5 bases). V dropped 2 bases and J dropped 4 bases, with 11 bases sitting between them. Germline CDR1 reads MNHEY; CDR2 reads SVGEGT. The CDR3 covers 15 residues. CDR3 loop: CASSYRAAGTGELFF. CDR3 in DNA: TGTGCCAGCAGTTACCGGGCCGCGGGCACCGGGGAGCTGTTTTTT.

The CDR3 here is CASSKEQGSYEQYF. The CDR3 coding sequence is TGTGCCAGCAGTAAGGAACAGGGTTCCTACGAGCAGTACTTC. The chain is built from TRBV6-5 and TRBJ2-7, with D perhaps matching TRBD1 (6 bases). Trimming stripped 5 bases from V and 1 base from J, with 12 bases between. The CDR3 covers 14 residues. Germline lookup yields CDR1 MNHEY and CDR2 SVGAGI.

This sequence joins TRBV5-1 and TRBJ2-7; TRBD1 aligns across 10 bases. CDR3 length equals 16 residues. The germline V gene encodes CDR1 SGHRS and CDR2 YFSETQ. V shed 0 bases and J 2 bases; nucleotides not matched to a gene: 5. The CDR3 sequence: CASSLAGTGVTYEQYF. The DNA of the CDR3 is TGCGCCAGCAGCTTGGCCGGGACAGGGGTAACCTACGAGCAGTACTTC.